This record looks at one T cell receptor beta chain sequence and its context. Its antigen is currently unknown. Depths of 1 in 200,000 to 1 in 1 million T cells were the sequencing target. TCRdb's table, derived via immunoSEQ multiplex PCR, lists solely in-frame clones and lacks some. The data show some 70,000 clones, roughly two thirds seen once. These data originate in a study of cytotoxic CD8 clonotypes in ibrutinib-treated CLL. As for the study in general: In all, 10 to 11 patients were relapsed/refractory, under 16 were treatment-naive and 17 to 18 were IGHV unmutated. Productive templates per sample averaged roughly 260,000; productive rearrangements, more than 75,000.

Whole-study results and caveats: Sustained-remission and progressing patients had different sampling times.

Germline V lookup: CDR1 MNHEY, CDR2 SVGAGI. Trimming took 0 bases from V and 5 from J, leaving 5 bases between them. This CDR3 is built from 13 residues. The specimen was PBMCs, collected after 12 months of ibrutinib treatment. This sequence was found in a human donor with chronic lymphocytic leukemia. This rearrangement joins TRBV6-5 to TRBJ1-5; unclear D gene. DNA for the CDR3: TGTGCCAGCAGTTACTCGATGGATCAGCCCCAGCATTTT. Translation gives CASSYSMDQPQHF.